This TCR beta chain came from a study of blood T cell repertoires in COVID-19. Trimming took 5 bases from V and 2 from J, leaving 7 bases between them. CDR3 length: 13 amino acids. Germline V gives CDR1 SGHTA, CDR2 FQGNSA. Generated by immunoSEQ multiplex PCR, the TCRdb table keeps only in-frame clones and is missing some. The sample records approximately 450,000 clones, more than 85% being singletons. Sequenced sample: peripheral blood. The origin of this receptor is a woman aged 25 to 45 with acute or convalescent COVID-19. The chain employs TRBV7-2 and TRBJ1-5; tentative D call: TRBD1 (6 bases). The CDR3 here is CASSRQGNQPQHF. CDR3 bases: TGTGCCAGCAGCCGACAGGGCAATCAGCCCCAGCATTTT.